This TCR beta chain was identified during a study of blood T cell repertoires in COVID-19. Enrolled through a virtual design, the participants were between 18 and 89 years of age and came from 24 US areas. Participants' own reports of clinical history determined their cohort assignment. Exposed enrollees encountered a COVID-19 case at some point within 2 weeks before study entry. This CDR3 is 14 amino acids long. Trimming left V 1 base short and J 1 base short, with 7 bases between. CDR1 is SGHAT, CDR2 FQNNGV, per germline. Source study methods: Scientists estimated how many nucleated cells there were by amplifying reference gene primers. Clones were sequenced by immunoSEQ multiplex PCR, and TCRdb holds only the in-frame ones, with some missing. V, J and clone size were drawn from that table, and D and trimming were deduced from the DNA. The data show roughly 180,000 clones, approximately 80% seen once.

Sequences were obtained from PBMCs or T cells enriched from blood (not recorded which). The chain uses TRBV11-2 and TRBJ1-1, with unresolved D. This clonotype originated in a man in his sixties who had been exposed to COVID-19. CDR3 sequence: CASSLASRNTEAFF. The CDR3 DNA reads TGTGCCAGCAGCTTAGCGTCGAGGAACACTGAAGCTTTCTTT. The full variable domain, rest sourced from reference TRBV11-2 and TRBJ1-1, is EAGVAQSPRYKIIEKRQSVAFWCNPISGHATLYWYQQILGQGPKLLIQFQNNGVVDDSQLPKDRFSAERLKGVDSTLKIQPAKLEDSAVYLCASSLASRNTEAFFGQGTRLTVV.